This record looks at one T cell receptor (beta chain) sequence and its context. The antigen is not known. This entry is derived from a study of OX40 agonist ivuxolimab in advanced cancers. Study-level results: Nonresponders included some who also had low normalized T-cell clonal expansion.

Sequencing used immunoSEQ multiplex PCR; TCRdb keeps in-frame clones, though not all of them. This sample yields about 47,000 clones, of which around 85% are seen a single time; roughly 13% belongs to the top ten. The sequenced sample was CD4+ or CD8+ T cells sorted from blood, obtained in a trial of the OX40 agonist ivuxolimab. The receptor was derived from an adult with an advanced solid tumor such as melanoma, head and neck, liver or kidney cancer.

DNA of the CDR3: TGTGCCAGCTCAACACGGACAGGGAGGGACGAGCAGTACTTC. It specifies CASSTRTGRDEQYF. The gene calls are TRBV18 and TRBJ2-7, with D maybe TRBD1 (8 bases). Germline assignment: CDR1 KGHSH and CDR2 LQKENI. Deletions cut 5 bases from V and 5 bases from J, with 16 bases between. The CDR3 is 14 residues long.